The 27 T cell receptor beta chains listed next were all sequenced from one sample in a study of regulatory T cells in long-lasting Graves disease. iRepertoire HTBI primers and Arm-PCR of CDR3 regions built TCR beta libraries. MiXCR, run by TCRdb on the multiplex PCR reads, gives a single entry per CDR3 protein. This sample has 520,000 or so distinct CDR3 sequences, with about 12% found just once. Time point here: newly diagnosed GD, antithyroid drugs for less than 3 months. Researchers made the TCR library from RNA that was extracted from PBMCs. These data were also reused for a study on T cells in Graves' hyperthyroidism and ophthalmopathy.

This specimen was peripheral blood mononuclear cells (PBMCs), taken at new diagnosis, from a patient treated with antithyroid drugs. The receptors were sampled from a woman aged 25 to 45 with Graves disease.

This clonotype was observed many times. The V call is TRBV28, the J call TRBJ1-1; D ambiguous. CDR3 length: 15 residues. The germline V and J ends were trimmed by 5 bases and 6 bases, with 19 bases remaining between them. CDR1 is MDHEN, CDR2 SYDVKM, per germline. In nucleotides, the CDR3 is TGTGCCAGCAGTACTATAGCTGACGGTTTCGCTGAAGCTTTCTTT. It encodes CASSTIADGFAEAFF. Together with reference TRBV28 and TRBJ1-1, the CDR3 gives the full variable domain: DVKVTQSSRYLVKRTGEKVFLECVQDMDHENMFWYRQDPGLGLRLIYFSYDVKMKEKGDIPEGYSVSREKKERFSLILESASTNQTSMYLCASSTIADGFAEAFFGQGTRLTVV.

The chain uses TRBV28 and TRBJ2-5; D uncertain. The CDR3 runs 14 residues. The germline gives CDR1 MDHEN, CDR2 SYDVKM. The V and J ends lost 4 bases and 5 bases respectively, with 14 bases between them. CDR3 protein: CASSYLGPRETQYF. The DNA of the CDR3 is TGTGCCAGCAGTTATCTTGGGCCTCGGGAGACCCAGTACTTC.

This clonotype was seen a few times. The chain has TRBV20-1 and TRBJ2-1, with D perhaps matching TRBD2 (5 bases). The V end was cut by 2 bases, the J end by 0 bases, with 11 bases between. The CDR3 covers 15 residues. The germline CDR1 and CDR2 sequences are DFQATT and SNEGSKA (reference sequence). The CDR3, as DNA: TGCAGTGCTAGACTATTCGGGGTCTCCTACAATGAGCAGTTCTTC. Its protein product is CSARLFGVSYNEQFF.

In this sample, this clonotype turned up many times. The rearrangement uses TRBV11-2 and TRBJ1-1; D gene uncertain. The CDR3 runs to 15 residues. Germline lookup yields CDR1 SGHAT and CDR2 FQNNGV. The V end lost 4 bases, the J end lost 1 base, and 13 bases lay between the germline ends. CDR3 DNA sequence: TGTGCCAGCAGCTGGGGTTCAGTCCAGAACACTGAAGCTTTCTTT. This codes for CASSWGSVQNTEAFF. Combining the CDR3 with reference TRBV11-2 and TRBJ1-1 gives the whole variable domain EAGVAQSPRYKIIEKRQSVAFWCNPISGHATLYWYQQILGQGPKLLIQFQNNGVVDDSQLPKDRFSAERLKGVDSTLKIQPAKLEDSAVYLCASSWGSVQNTEAFFGQGTRLTVV.

This clonotype was observed many times. The CDR3 sequence is CASKETADNIQYF. DNA of the CDR3: TGTGCCAGCAAGGAGACAGCGGATAACATTCAGTACTTC. The chain joins TRBV2 to TRBJ2-4; D possibly matches TRBD1 or TRBD2 (5 bases each). CDR1 SNHLY and CDR2 FYNNEI come from the germline V gene. V lost 7 bases to trimming and J lost 7 bases, with 14 bases between them. The CDR3 sequence is 13 residues long.

This clonotype was seen a few times. The rearrangement joins TRBV20-1 to TRBJ1-5; the D is unclear. Germline V CDR1 and CDR2: DFQATT, SNEGSKA (reference sequence). V shed 1 base and J shed 3 bases, with 7 bases lying between them. CDR3 length equals 13 residues. This CDR3 reads CSARVGNNQPQHF. The CDR3 coding sequence is TGCAGTGCTAGAGTAGGAAACAATCAGCCCCAGCATTTT.

This clonotype was counted a few times. The gene calls are TRBV27 and TRBJ2-3; D is possibly TRBD2 (6 bases). The CDR3 has 18 amino acids. Germline V gene sequence: CDR1 MNHEY, CDR2 SMNVEV (reference sequence). With 2 bases removed from V and 0 bases from J, the gap between germline ends came to 18 bases. DNA for the CDR3: TGTGCCAGCAGTTTAATTGGGGCGTGGCGGGATAGCACAGATACGCAGTATTTT. It translates to CASSLIGAWRDSTDTQYF.

V is TRBV10-3 and J is TRBJ1-2; D possibly corresponds to TRBD1 (6 bases). The CDR3 has 15 residues. Looked up from germline, CDR1 is ENHRY and CDR2 is SYGVKD. Trimming shortened V by 4 bases and J by 0 bases, and 12 bases separated the two germline ends. The CDR3 here is CAISGQGYSNYGYTF. CDR3 coding DNA: TGTGCCATCAGTGGCCAGGGGTACTCTAACTATGGCTACACCTTC.

Note on this clonotype: A much more abundant neighbour one base away suggests this may be a read error. The gene calls are TRBV30 and TRBJ2-5; D may correspond to TRBD1 or TRBD2 (5 bases each). This CDR3 contains 10 residues. CDR1 GTSNPN and CDR2 SVGIG come from the germline V gene (reference sequence). V lost 1 base and J 13 bases, leaving 10 bases between the germline ends. CDR3 DNA: TGTGCCTGGAGTGGAGGGGTACGGTACTTC. It codes for CAWSGGVRYF.

The sample holds many counts of this clonotype. The chain uses TRBV6-5 and TRBJ1-2; 9 nucleotides line up with TRBD1. Germline values: CDR1 MNHEY, CDR2 SVGAGI. This CDR3 region has 15 residues. V was clipped by 1 base and J by 5 bases; unmatched bases: 5. For the CDR3, the DNA is TGTGCCAGCAGTTACTATGGGACAGGGACGTATGGCTACACCTTC. Translating gives CASSYYGTGTYGYTF.

The table lists this clonotype with many counts. The chain has TRBV6-1 and TRBJ2-2; D may be TRBD2 (5 bases). This CDR3 is 15 amino acids long. V dropped 6 bases and J dropped 2 bases, with 13 bases sitting between them. CDR1 and CDR2 from the germline V gene are MNHNS and SASEGT. The CDR3 is CASRTSGANTGELFF. In DNA form, the CDR3 reads TGTGCCAGCAGAACAAGCGGAGCTAACACCGGGGAGCTGTTTTTT.

This clonotype was seen ten or more times. This chain links TRBV9 with TRBJ2-6; TRBD1 agrees at 10 bases. Germline values: CDR1 SGDLS, CDR2 YYNGEE. The CDR3 is 15 residues long. V was clipped by 5 bases and J by 13 bases; unmatched bases: 12. CDR3 sequence (DNA): TGTGCCAGCAGTGACCCGGGACAGGGGACACATGTCCTGACTTTC. As protein: CASSDPGQGTHVLTF.

This rearrangement joins TRBV28 to TRBJ2-1, with 8 nucleotides matching TRBD2. The CDR3 runs to 16 residues. Germline CDR1 is MDHEN and CDR2 is SYDVKM. The ends lost 6 bases at V and 0 bases at J; junction bases unmatched: 7. CDR3 nucleotide sequence: TGTGCCAGCAGCGCCGGACTAGCTAGCTCCTACAATGAGCAGTTCTTC. This encodes CASSAGLASSYNEQFF.

The sample holds many counts of this clonotype. V and J are TRBV2 and TRBJ2-4; D uncertain. The CDR3 has 15 residues. CDR1 and CDR2 from the germline V gene are SNHLY and FYNNEI. Between the trimmed V and J ends, which lost 2 bases and 0 bases, there was a span of 8 bases. The CDR3 DNA sequence: TGTGCCAGCAGTGAATCCAGGCTAGCCAAAAACATTCAGTACTTC. Translation: CASSESRLAKNIQYF.

This clonotype was counted at least ten times. The gene calls are TRBV15 and TRBJ1-4; 9 positions agree with TRBD1. This CDR3 spans 16 amino acids. The J segment lost 5 bases and the V segment lost 3 bases, leaving 7 bases of the junction unmatched. CDR1 is LNHNV, CDR2 YYDKDF, per germline (reference sequence). CDR3 amino acids: CATSRTPGTGNEKLFF. The CDR3 region has the DNA TGTGCCACCAGCAGGACTCCCGGGACAGGGAATGAAAAACTGTTTTTT.

This clonotype was observed many times. The chain recombines TRBV28 with TRBJ1-5; TRBD1 might be the D (6 bases). With 3 bases removed from V and 5 bases from J, the gap between germline ends came to 14 bases. Germline V CDR1 and CDR2: MDHEN, SYDVKM. The length of the CDR3 is 15 residues. The CDR3, as DNA: TGTGCCAGCAGTTTTGGGGGCGTTGGGGATCAGCCCCAGCATTTT. This sequence encodes CASSFGGVGDQPQHF.

This clonotype was seen ten or more times. Here the CDR3 DNA reads TGTGCCAGCAGCCGGACAGGGGGCTTCTACGAGCAGTACTTC. This gives the protein CASSRTGGFYEQYF. This chain uses TRBV7-9 with TRBJ2-7; 11 bases are shared with TRBD1. V trimming: 5 bases; J trimming: 3 bases; junction bases outside the gene matches: 3. The CDR3 consists of 14 residues. Germline V CDR1 and CDR2: SEHNR, FQNEAQ (reference sequence).

This clonotype was counted many times. V is TRBV4-1 and J is TRBJ2-1; 7 nucleotides line up with TRBD2. V gave up 3 bases and J gave up 8 bases; unmatched junction bases: 7. The CDR3 loop spans 14 amino acids. Germline-derived CDR1 and CDR2 are MGHRA and YSYEKL. The CDR3 spells CASSQGRTRDEQFF. CDR3 in DNA: TGCGCCAGCAGCCAGGGCCGGACTAGAGATGAGCAGTTCTTC.

Remarks on this clonotype: One end of the junction does not line up with germline, which may come from a read error. This chain connects TRBV28 to TRBJ2-4, with unresolved D. CDR3 length: 13 amino acids. CDR1 is MDHEN and CDR2 is SYDVKM in the germline V gene. CDR3 sequence (DNA): TGTGCTAGCAGACGGACCGTCCCGAGCATTCAGTACTTC. As protein: CASRRTVPSIQYF.

Many counts were recorded for this clonotype. The V gene is TRBV3-1, the J gene TRBJ1-1, with D possibly being TRBD1 (5 bases). V gave up 4 bases and J gave up 11 bases, with 20 bases separating them. The CDR3 covers 14 residues. The V gene's germline CDR1 is LGHDT and CDR2 YNNKEL (reference sequence). The DNA of the CDR3 is TGTGCCAGCAGCCCAAATTCTGACGCTGCAGGGGCTTTCTTT. This codes for CASSPNSDAAGAFF.

The rearrangement links TRBV3-1 to TRBJ1-6; D gene uncertain. From germline, CDR1 is LGHDT and CDR2 YNNKEL (reference sequence). The CDR3 has 14 residues. Trimming removed 1 base from V and 6 bases from J, with 7 bases in between. CDR3 in amino acids: CASSQGRTNSPLHF. Written as DNA, the CDR3 is TGTGCCAGCAGCCAAGGGAGAACTAATTCACCCCTCCACTTT.

This clonotype was seen at least ten times. This chain joins TRBV20-1 and TRBJ1-1, with D possibly TRBD1 on 5 matching bases. This CDR3 is 12 amino acids long. From germline, CDR1 is DFQATT and CDR2 SNEGSKA (reference sequence). The V end lost 0 bases, the J end lost 10 bases, and 12 bases lay between the germline ends. The CDR3 here is CSAREGLSPAFF. The DNA of the CDR3 is TGCAGTGCTAGAGAGGGGCTTTCCCCAGCTTTCTTT.

The CDR3, as DNA: TGTGCCAGTAGTATAATGGGGGCCGGAGGCAATGAGCAGTTCTTC. Amino acid sequence: CASSIMGAGGNEQFF. V usage is TRBV19 and J usage is TRBJ2-1, with D possibly being TRBD1 (6 bases). Deletions cut 2 bases from V and 6 bases from J, with 14 bases between. This CDR3 region has 15 residues. CDR1 is LNHDA and CDR2 is SQIVND in the germline V gene (reference sequence).

This clonotype was counted at least ten times. This chain links TRBV7-9 with TRBJ2-7; D is ambiguous. Trimming stripped 5 bases from V and 11 bases from J, with 13 bases between. The germline gives CDR1 SEHNR, CDR2 FQNEAQ (reference sequence). This CDR3 contains 11 residues. In nucleotides, the CDR3 is TGTGCCAGCAGCATTGGGAACGCGGAGTACTTC. Its translation: CASSIGNAEYF.

This clonotype was seen a few times. The CDR3 sequence: CASSDSRTAYGYTF. As DNA, the CDR3 is TGTGCCAGTAGTGACTCCAGGACAGCATATGGCTACACCTTC. V gene TRBV19 combines with J gene TRBJ1-2, with a weak D call TRBD1 (6 bases). The CDR3 has 14 residues. Germline assignment: CDR1 LNHDA and CDR2 SQIVND (reference sequence). V was trimmed by 5 bases and J by 5 bases, leaving 15 bases between them.

This clonotype was recorded at least ten times. The gene calls are TRBV20-1 and TRBJ2-2; 7 bases agree with TRBD1. CDR3 length: 14 amino acids. With 6 bases clipped from V and 5 bases from J, the junction kept 9 bases outside the gene matches. Germline CDR1 and CDR2: DFQATT and SNEGSKA (reference sequence). The CDR3 reads CSAMDRSPTGELFF. The CDR3 DNA reads as TGCAGTGCCATGGACAGGTCCCCAACCGGGGAGCTGTTTTTT.

Ten or more counts support this clonotype. The rearrangement links TRBV5-1 to TRBJ2-1; D is ambiguous. Germline V gene data show CDR1 as SGHRS and CDR2 as YFSETQ. V was pared by 0 bases and J by 5 bases, with 12 bases between. The CDR3 length is 15 residues. In nucleotides, the CDR3 is TGCGCCAGCAGCTTGGCCGGGCCCGTGAACAATGAGCAGTTCTTC. This sequence encodes CASSLAGPVNNEQFF.